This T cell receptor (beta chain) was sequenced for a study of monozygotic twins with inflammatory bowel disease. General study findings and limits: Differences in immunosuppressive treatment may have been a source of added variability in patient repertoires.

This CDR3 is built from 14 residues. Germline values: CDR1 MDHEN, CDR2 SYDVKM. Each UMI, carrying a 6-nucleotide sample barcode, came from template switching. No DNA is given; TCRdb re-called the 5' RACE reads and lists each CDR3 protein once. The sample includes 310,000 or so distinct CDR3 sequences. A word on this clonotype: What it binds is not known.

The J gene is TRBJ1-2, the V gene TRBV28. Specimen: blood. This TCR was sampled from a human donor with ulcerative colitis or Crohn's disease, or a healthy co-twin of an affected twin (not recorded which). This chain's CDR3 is CASSQWAGGVGYTF.